These 27 T cell receptor beta chains came from one sample sequenced in a study of OX40 agonist ivuxolimab in advanced cancers. Clones were sequenced by immunoSEQ multiplex PCR, and TCRdb holds only the in-frame ones, with some missing. The sample carries 59,000 or so clones, around 87% recorded once. Sample: CD4+ or CD8+ T cells sorted from blood, taken in a trial of the OX40 agonist ivuxolimab. Receptor source: an adult with an advanced solid tumor such as melanoma, head and neck, liver or kidney cancer.

The chain employs TRBV5-1 and TRBJ2-3, with 7 nucleotides matching TRBD1. The CDR3 is made up of 14 amino acids. From germline, CDR1 is SGHRS and CDR2 YFSETQ. V gave up 4 bases and J gave up 5 bases; unmatched junction bases: 7. CDR3 sequence: CASSPGQPKDTQYF. For the CDR3, the DNA is TGCGCCAGCAGCCCGGGACAGCCGAAAGATACGCAGTATTTT.

This chain connects TRBV5-1 to TRBJ1-1; weak D call: TRBD1 (5 bases). This CDR3 spans 14 amino acids. Germline assignment: CDR1 SGHRS and CDR2 YFSETQ. V was shortened by 0 bases and J by 4 bases, with 10 bases between the two germline ends. CDR3 protein: CASSLVVGATEAFF. The CDR3 DNA is TGCGCCAGCAGCTTGGTGGTCGGGGCCACTGAAGCTTTCTTT.

The chain couples TRBV6-5 to TRBJ2-7; D uncertain. CDR3 length: 14 amino acids. CDR1 is MNHEY, CDR2 SVGAGI, per germline. V lost 2 bases and J lost 0, with 8 bases in between. CDR3 nucleotides: TGTGCCAGCAGTTACGGGGAAAGCTCCTACGAGCAGTACTTC. This codes for CASSYGESSYEQYF.

This clone was picked up one time. The chain has TRBV7-9 and TRBJ2-1; 10 positions agree with TRBD1. The V gene's germline CDR1 is SEHNR and CDR2 FQNEAQ (reference sequence). The V gene end was trimmed by 1 base and the J gene end by 7 bases; junction bases not matched to a gene: 16. The CDR3 is 19 residues long. DNA for the CDR3: TGTGCCAGCAGCTTAGGAGACAGGGGGCTTCTAGGGCCCCTGAATGAGCAGTTCTTC. Its translation is CASSLGDRGLLGPLNEQFF.

The CDR3 sequence: CASRDSNEKLFF. The DNA of the CDR3 is TGTGCCAGCAGGGACAGCAATGAAAAACTGTTTTTT. V and J are TRBV6-5 and TRBJ1-4; TRBD1 might be the D (6 bases). With 6 bases removed from V and 5 bases from J, the gap between germline ends came to 7 bases. Germline assignment: CDR1 MNHEY and CDR2 SVGAGI. The CDR3 consists of 12 residues.

The sample holds one count of this clone. This chain uses TRBV6-6 with TRBJ1-5; D may be TRBD1 (6 bases). Germline values: CDR1 MNHNY, CDR2 SVGAGI (reference sequence). The CDR3 sequence is 12 residues long. Between the trimmed V and J ends, which lost 5 bases and 9 bases, there was a span of 11 bases. CDR3 sequence: CASSLQGGPQHF. The CDR3 bases are TGTGCCAGCAGTCTACAGGGAGGGCCCCAGCATTTT.

This clone appeared a few times. In DNA, the CDR3 is TGCGCCAGCAGCTCCGAGGGGGCCGGAGGGAACACCATATATTTT. Translation gives CASSSEGAGGNTIYF. The genes are TRBV5-1 and TRBJ1-3, with 7 bases lining up with TRBD1. Germline trimming cut 3 bases from V and 7 bases from J; bases unmatched to any gene: 10. The CDR3 is 15 amino acids. Germline V gene data show CDR1 as SGHRS and CDR2 as YFSETQ.

This rearrangement joins TRBV5-6 to TRBJ1-1; no definite D call. The CDR3 runs to 16 residues. Germline values: CDR1 SGHDT, CDR2 YYEEEE. Trimming removed 2 bases at V and 0 bases at J, with 14 bases between. As DNA, the CDR3 is TGTGCCAGCAGCTTTCGGGGAGGGCTGTTGAACACTGAAGCTTTCTTT. This encodes CASSFRGGLLNTEAFF.

The chain has TRBV27 and TRBJ1-5; the D gene is possibly TRBD1 (6 bases). Germline CDR1 is MNHEY and CDR2 is SMNVEV (reference sequence). CDR3 length: 14 amino acids. Trimming shortened V by 5 bases and J by 7 bases, and 15 bases separated the two germline ends. DNA for the CDR3: TGTGCCAGCAGTCGAAACCTCAGGGGCCAGCCCCAGCATTTT. The encoded protein is CASSRNLRGQPQHF.

The J gene is TRBJ2-2, the V gene TRBV27; D gene uncertain. CDR3 length: 14 amino acids. Germline V gene data show CDR1 as MNHEY and CDR2 as SMNVEV (reference sequence). V gave up 7 bases and J gave up 3 bases, with 12 bases separating them. The chain's CDR3 is CASKRNFDTGELFF. CDR3 DNA: TGTGCCAGCAAACGTAATTTCGACACCGGGGAGCTGTTTTTT.

The chain couples TRBV5-6 to TRBJ1-1; D may be TRBD1 (6 bases). The germline V gene has CDR1 SGHDT and CDR2 YYEEEE. CDR3 size: 17 residues. Trimming removed 4 bases from V and 4 bases from J, with 23 bases in between. The CDR3: CASSPFRGTGATTEAFF. In DNA form, the CDR3 reads TGTGCCAGCAGCCCCTTCAGGGGAACGGGAGCCACCACTGAAGCTTTCTTT.

This clone occurred once. The genes are TRBV5-1 and TRBJ2-2, with TRBD2 identical over 12 bases. Trimming took 5 bases from V and 6 from J; bases not matched to a gene: 5. Germline V lookup: CDR1 SGHRS, CDR2 YFSETQ. The CDR3 spans 15 residues. The CDR3 here is CASRPSGGAPGELFF. CDR3 nucleotide sequence: TGCGCCAGCAGACCTAGCGGGGGGGCCCCCGGGGAGCTGTTTTTT.

J is TRBJ1-2 and V is TRBV20-1; D call uncertain. In germline, CDR1 is DFQATT, CDR2 SNEGSKA (reference sequence). CDR3 length: 11 amino acids. V shed 3 bases and J shed 3 bases, with 5 bases lying between them. The CDR3 loop reads CSASLDYGYTF. As DNA, the CDR3 is TGCAGTGCTAGCTTGGACTATGGCTACACCTTC.

This clone has more than one count but fewer than ten. The gene calls are TRBV5-5 and TRBJ1-4, with TRBD1 matching 7 bases. Germline lookup yields CDR1 SGHKS and CDR2 YYEKEE (reference sequence). The CDR3 has 14 residues. V was pared by 4 bases and J by 8 bases, with 8 bases of the junction left unmatched. This chain's CDR3 is CASSLRQGNEKLFF. CDR3 bases: TGTGCCAGCAGCCTCAGACAGGGAAACGAAAAACTGTTTTTT.

This chain connects TRBV19 to TRBJ1-1, with 7 bases aligning to TRBD1. The CDR3 is 14 residues long. With 1 base clipped from V and 4 bases from J, the junction kept 3 bases outside the gene matches. From germline, CDR1 is LNHDA and CDR2 SQIVND (reference sequence). The CDR3 region is CASSIAAGGTEAFF. The CDR3 nucleotides are TGTGCCAGTAGTATAGCGGCAGGGGGCACTGAAGCTTTCTTT.

The V gene is TRBV4-1, the J gene TRBJ2-7, with TRBD1 matching 9 bases. The CDR3 loop spans 15 amino acids. J gave up 2 bases and V 3 bases, and 5 bases lay outside the gene matches. Germline V gives CDR1 MGHRA, CDR2 YSYEKL. CDR3 nucleotide sequence: TGCGCCAGCAGCCAGCCGGGACAGGGCACCTACGAGCAGTACTTC. Protein: CASSQPGQGTYEQYF.

This chain joins TRBV7-2 and TRBJ2-7, with 10 bases aligning to TRBD2. The CDR3 loop spans 14 amino acids. With 1 base clipped from V and 7 bases from J, the junction kept 4 bases outside the gene matches. Germline V lookup: CDR1 SGHTA, CDR2 FQGNSA. CDR3 in DNA: TGTGCCAGCAGCTTAGTGGGACTAGCGAGGGAGCAGTACTTC. This translates into CASSLVGLAREQYF.

The chain employs TRBV7-9 and TRBJ2-3; D tentatively fits TRBD1 or TRBD2 (5 bases each). Trimming stripped 1 base from V and 8 bases from J, with 13 bases between. CDR1 is SEHNR, CDR2 FQNEAQ, per germline (reference sequence). This CDR3 contains 14 residues. The CDR3 is CASSLGTGPITQYF. CDR3 bases: TGTGCCAGCAGCTTAGGAACGGGACCCATTACGCAGTATTTT.

V is TRBV6-5 and J is TRBJ1-2, with D tentatively TRBD1 (5 bases). Trimming removed 8 bases at V and 4 bases at J, with 14 bases between. Germline V CDR1 and CDR2: MNHEY, SVGAGI. This CDR3 contains 13 residues. CDR3 coding DNA: TGTGCCAGCGCCCCAGGGTGGACCTATGGCTACACCTTC. This translates into CASAPGWTYGYTF.

The chain uses TRBV4-1 and TRBJ1-4; D uncertain. Trimming stripped 2 bases from V and 4 bases from J, with 8 bases between. Germline V lookup: CDR1 MGHRA, CDR2 YSYEKL. The CDR3 is 14 residues long. The CDR3 here is CASSQQEINEKLFF. As DNA, the CDR3 is TGCGCCAGCAGCCAACAGGAAATTAATGAAAAACTGTTTTTT.

The CDR3 loop is CASNQLGTGTSYEQYF. DNA of the CDR3: TGTGCCAGCAACCAACTGGGGACAGGGACCTCCTACGAGCAGTACTTC. The chain has TRBV27 and TRBJ2-7; 9 bases match TRBD1. CDR1 and CDR2 (germline): MNHEY, SMNVEV (reference sequence). J was trimmed by 0 bases and V by 7 bases; bases with no gene match: 10. The CDR3 extends over 16 amino acids.

This clone was seen once. At one of its ends the junction is not consistent with the germline gene, which may arise from a read error. Other DNA sequences in this specimen translate into the identical CDR3. The rearrangement joins TRBV18 to TRBJ2-7; D remains ambiguous. This CDR3 is built from 13 residues. Germline V gives CDR1 KGHSH, CDR2 LQKENI. The CDR3 nucleotides read TGTGCTAGCTCACCAACAGCCTCCTACGAGCAGTACTTC. It codes for CASSPTASYEQYF.

The rearrangement joins TRBV5-6 to TRBJ1-1; D is uncertain. Germline CDR1 reads SGHDT; CDR2 reads YYEEEE. The CDR3 has 12 residues. V was pared by 2 bases and J by 7 bases, with 9 bases between. In nucleotides, the CDR3 is TGTGCCAGCAGCTTAGTACTGAGTGAAGCTTTCTTT. Translation: CASSLVLSEAFF.

This chain uses TRBV6-6 with TRBJ1-1; 7 bases fit TRBD1. The CDR3 loop spans 16 amino acids. J lost 0 bases, V lost 6 bases, and 10 bases had no gene match. CDR1 MNHNY and CDR2 SVGAGI come from the germline V gene (reference sequence). CDR3 in amino acids: CASSRGSGTMNTEAFF. The CDR3 DNA reads as TGTGCCAGCAGCAGGGGGTCCGGGACTATGAACACTGAAGCTTTCTTT.

This clone was observed once. The rearrangement uses TRBV29-1 and TRBJ2-7; tentatively, D is TRBD1 (5 bases). There are 11 residues in the CDR3. The V end lost 5 bases, the J end lost 1 base, and 6 bases lay between the germline ends. Germline assignment: CDR1 SQVTM and CDR2 ANQGSEA. The CDR3: CSVRTSYEQYF. The CDR3, as DNA: TGCAGCGTTAGGACATCCTACGAGCAGTACTTC.

This clone was observed a single time. J is TRBJ2-6 and V is TRBV2, with D possibly being TRBD1 or TRBD2 (5 bases each). The CDR3 is 16 residues long. Trimming shortened V by 8 bases and J by 2 bases, and 16 bases separated the two germline ends. Germline-derived CDR1 and CDR2 are SNHLY and FYNNEI. The CDR3 region has the DNA TGTGCCAGCGATGGGACCCTTCGACCTGGGGCCAACGTCCTGACTTTC. Protein sequence: CASDGTLRPGANVLTF.

The genes are TRBV18 and TRBJ2-7; no clear D gene. V dropped 2 bases and J dropped 0 bases, with 11 bases sitting between them. Germline CDR1 is KGHSH and CDR2 is LQKENI. The CDR3 runs 15 residues. The CDR3 coding sequence is TGTGCCAGCTCACCAAGGGCTACCAACTCCTACGAGCAGTACTTC. Translation: CASSPRATNSYEQYF.